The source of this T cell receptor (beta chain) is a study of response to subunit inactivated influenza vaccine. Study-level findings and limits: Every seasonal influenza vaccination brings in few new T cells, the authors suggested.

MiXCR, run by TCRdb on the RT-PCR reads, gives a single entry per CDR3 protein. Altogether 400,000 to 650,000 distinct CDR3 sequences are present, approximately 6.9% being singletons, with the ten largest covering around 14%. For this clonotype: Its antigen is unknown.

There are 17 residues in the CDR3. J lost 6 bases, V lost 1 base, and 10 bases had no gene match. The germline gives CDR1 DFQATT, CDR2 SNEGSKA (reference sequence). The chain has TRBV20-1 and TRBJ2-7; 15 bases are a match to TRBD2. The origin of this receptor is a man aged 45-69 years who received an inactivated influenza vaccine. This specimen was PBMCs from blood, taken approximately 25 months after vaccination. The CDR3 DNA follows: TGCAGTGCTAGAGGGACGGGACTAGCGGGAGGATTAGGCGAGCAGTACTTC. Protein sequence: CSARGTGLAGGLGEQYF.